The 12 T cell receptor beta chains in this list originate from one sample, sequenced in a study of T-cell memory formation after mild COVID-19. TCRdb re-analysed the 5' RACE reads in MiXCR, keeping a single row per CDR3 protein. Counted here are around 150,000 distinct CDR3 sequences, roughly 28% occurring once; the ten biggest clones make up 12%. The sequencing sample was made of PBMCs or a T cell subset sorted from them (not recorded which). The origin of the receptors is an adult woman who had mild COVID-19 (a few samples of this study predate the infection). Cell type and time point are not known.

This sequence joins TRBV3-1 and TRBJ2-5, with no clear D. The CDR3 loop spans 15 amino acids. Germline CDR1 and CDR2: LGHDT and YNNKEL (reference sequence). V lost 1 base and J 1 base, leaving 10 bases between the germline ends. CDR3 sequence reads: CASSQALVTQETQYF. In nucleotides, the CDR3 is TGTGCCAGCAGCCAAGCGTTAGTTACCCAAGAGACCCAGTACTTC.

This clonotype showed up just a few times. The V call is TRBV7-2, the J call TRBJ2-7, with 8 bases aligning to TRBD1. Per the germline V gene, CDR1 is SGHTA and CDR2 is FQGNSA. The CDR3 sequence is 17 residues long. V lost 4 bases, J lost 6 bases, and 17 bases stayed unmatched. CDR3 nucleotides: TGTGCCAGCAGCTCCCAGGGGGCGAGGCTTCCTTCCGGCGAGCAGTACTTC. It is translated as CASSSQGARLPSGEQYF.

This clonotype turned up a few times. This sequence joins TRBV28 and TRBJ2-3, with TRBD1 identical over 7 bases. CDR1 and CDR2 from the germline V gene are MDHEN and SYDVKM. The V gene end was trimmed by 6 bases and the J gene end by 3 bases; junction bases not matched to a gene: 9. The CDR3 runs 15 residues. The CDR3: CASRGPGQSTDTQYF. DNA for the CDR3: TGTGCCAGCAGGGGACCGGGACAGAGTACAGATACGCAGTATTTT.

This clonotype was detected only a few times. The rearrangement joins TRBV4-3 to TRBJ2-1; TRBD2 might be the D (7 bases). Trimming removed 1 base at V and 4 bases at J, with 11 bases between. The CDR3 totals 15 residues. From germline, CDR1 is LGHNA and CDR2 YSLEER. CDR3 DNA sequence: TGCGCCAGCAGCCAAGGGGGGGGCACGTACAATGAGCAGTTCTTC. It yields the protein CASSQGGGTYNEQFF.

This clonotype was seen only a few times. The chain uses TRBV6-5 and TRBJ2-3, with D possibly TRBD2 on 6 matching bases. The germline CDR1 and CDR2 sequences are MNHEY and SVGAGI. This CDR3 is 14 amino acids long. V was pared by 5 bases and J by 1 base, with 10 bases between. CDR3 DNA sequence: TGTGCCAGCAGTGGAGGCGGGGGCACAGATACGCAGTATTTT. Translating it yields CASSGGGGTDTQYF.

The rearrangement joins TRBV4-1 to TRBJ1-2; TRBD1 matches 8 bases. The CDR3 sequence is 16 residues long. Germline V gene lookup returns CDR1 MGHRA and CDR2 YSYEKL. V lost 5 bases, J lost 7 bases, and 15 bases stayed unmatched. CDR3 in DNA: TGCGCCAGCAGCGAAGCCGGAATAAAGACAGGGGCTGGCTACACCTTC. Translated, it gives CASSEAGIKTGAGYTF.

The chain carries TRBV7-9 and TRBJ1-1, with TRBD1 identical over 7 bases. The trim removed 1 base at V and 6 bases at J, leaving 5 bases unmatched. The CDR3 has 14 residues. Germline values: CDR1 SEHNR, CDR2 FQNEAQ (reference sequence). CDR3: CASSLVQGQAEAFF. The CDR3 nucleotides read TGTGCCAGCAGCTTAGTACAGGGGCAGGCTGAAGCTTTCTTT.

The chain couples TRBV15 to TRBJ2-1; D remains unclear. V gave up 0 bases and J gave up 7 bases, with 7 bases separating them. Germline V gene lookup returns CDR1 LNHNV and CDR2 YYDKDF (reference sequence). This CDR3 is built from 13 residues. The CDR3 region is CATSREERNEQFF. The CDR3 nucleotides read TGTGCCACCAGCAGAGAGGAACGGAATGAGCAGTTCTTC.

This chain uses TRBV3-1 with TRBJ2-2, with 7 positions matching TRBD2. CDR1 is LGHDT and CDR2 is YNNKEL in the germline V gene (reference sequence). The CDR3 totals 16 residues. V trimming: 1 base; J trimming: 1 base; junction bases outside the gene matches: 3. Here the CDR3 DNA reads TGTGCCAGCAGCCAAGGGTCTAGCGGGAACACCGGGGAGCTGTTTTTT. This gives the protein CASSQGSSGNTGELFF.

In this sample, this clonotype turned up a few times. V usage is TRBV5-1 and J usage is TRBJ2-2; TRBD1 aligns across 10 bases. Looked up from germline, CDR1 is SGHRS and CDR2 is YFSETQ. This CDR3 has 17 residues. The ends lost 4 bases at V and 3 bases at J; junction bases unmatched: 9. CDR3 DNA: TGCGCCAGCAGCACTCTGGGACAGGGGCGGGACACCGGGGAGCTGTTTTTT. Encoded protein: CASSTLGQGRDTGELFF.

The V gene is TRBV5-4, the J gene TRBJ2-2; D is unclear. Germline-derived CDR1 and CDR2 are SGHNT and YYREEE (reference sequence). Trimming took 7 bases from V and 4 from J, leaving 11 bases between them. The CDR3 extends over 13 amino acids. CDR3 nucleotides: TGTGCCAGCGAACGATGGGGCACCGGGGAGCTGTTTTTT. Its protein is CASERWGTGELFF.

The rearrangement uses TRBV2 and TRBJ2-3; the D is unclear. The V gene lost 3 bases and the J gene lost 2 bases, with 9 bases spanning the gap. The CDR3 consists of 14 residues. The germline V gene has CDR1 SNHLY and CDR2 FYNNEI. The DNA of the CDR3 is TGTGCCAGCAGTGATCGCTCGTCCACAGATACGCAGTATTTT. It encodes CASSDRSSTDTQYF.